This is a list of T cell receptor beta chains from one sample in a study of T cell repertoires in cytomegalovirus infection. TCRdb used MiXCR to reprocess the reads, holding one entry per CDR3 protein. The data hold 900,000 to 950,000 distinct CDR3 sequences, with around 30% observed a single time. Their antigens are not known. Sequencing was performed on cultured CD8+ T cells from PBMCs, taken from culture after CMV antigen stimulation. Source of these receptors: a human donor in good health (CMV status not recorded). Some clones in this sample may be carry-over from other donors' samples. Each CDR3 is given with its conserved first and last residue. The order of the fields is clone size, V gene, D gene, J gene, CDR3 DNA, CDR3 protein. A D gene is named only where the DNA matches it firmly. Some rows have no size entry. The others give once, few or many, or a class for an expanded clone.

abundance: few; v_gene: TRBV28; d_gene: -; j_gene: TRBJ2-7; CDR3nt: TGTGCCAGCAGTTGGGCAGTTAAGTTCCCAACCTACGAGCAGTACTTC; CDR3aa: CASSWAVKFPTYEQYF
abundance: -; v_gene: TRBV5-4; d_gene: TRBD1; j_gene: TRBJ1-2; CDR3nt: TGTGCCAGCAGCCCCTACAGGGGGGCGGACTATGGCTACACCTTC; CDR3aa: CASSPYRGADYGYTF
abundance: -; v_gene: TRBV5-7; d_gene: -; j_gene: TRBJ1-5; CDR3nt: TGTGCCAGCAGCCAGATCCGGCCCCAGCATTTT; CDR3aa: CASSQIRPQHF
abundance: few; v_gene: TRBV12-3/TRBV12-4; d_gene: -; j_gene: TRBJ2-1; CDR3nt: TGTGCCAGCAGTTTAACCCTCGCGAATGAGCAGTTCTTC; CDR3aa: CASSLTLANEQFF
abundance: -; v_gene: TRBV6-8; d_gene: -; j_gene: TRBJ2-7; CDR3nt: TGTGCCAGCAGTTATTTACAGAACTCCTACGAGCAGTACTTC; CDR3aa: CASSYLQNSYEQYF
abundance: -; v_gene: TRBV6-5; d_gene: -; j_gene: TRBJ2-1; CDR3nt: TGTGCCAGCAGTTCGCGGACAAAACTTTTACAGGTTGAGCAGTTCTTC; CDR3aa: CASSSRTKLLQVEQFF
abundance: -; v_gene: TRBV29-1; d_gene: -; j_gene: TRBJ2-2; CDR3nt: TGCAGCGTTTTCAGGGAGACCGGGGAGCTGTTTTTT; CDR3aa: CSVFRETGELFF
abundance: few; v_gene: TRBV2; d_gene: -; j_gene: TRBJ2-5; CDR3nt: TGTGCCAGCAGTGATTCAGGGCGGCGAGAGACCCAGTACTTC; CDR3aa: CASSDSGRRETQYF
abundance: -; v_gene: TRBV4-1; d_gene: -; j_gene: TRBJ2-1; CDR3nt: TGCGCCAGCAGCCAAGAACAGTACAATGAGCAGTTCTTC; CDR3aa: CASSQEQYNEQFF
abundance: many; v_gene: TRBV10-2; d_gene: -; j_gene: TRBJ1-1; CDR3nt: TGCGCCAGCAGTGAGTCCCGGGGGCTAAGTGAAGCTTTCTTT; CDR3aa: CASSESRGLSEAFF
abundance: -; v_gene: TRBV4-1; d_gene: -; j_gene: TRBJ2-5; CDR3nt: TGCGCCAGCAGCCAAGACGCGGCGGAAGAGACCCAGTACTTC; CDR3aa: CASSQDAAEETQYF
abundance: few; v_gene: TRBV29-1; d_gene: -; j_gene: TRBJ1-1; CDR3nt: TGCAGCCCTCAGACGAACACTGAAGCTTTCTTT; CDR3aa: CSPQTNTEAFF
abundance: few; v_gene: TRBV7-2; d_gene: -; j_gene: TRBJ1-1; CDR3nt: TGTGCCAGCAGCTTAGGAGCGCAGGCAGGGATGAACACTGAAGCTTTCTTT; CDR3aa: CASSLGAQAGMNTEAFF
abundance: many; v_gene: TRBV4-1; d_gene: TRBD2; j_gene: TRBJ2-3; CDR3nt: TGCGCCAGCAGCTCCAGACTAGCGGAATCCACAGATACGCAGTATTTT; CDR3aa: CASSSRLAESTDTQYF
abundance: -; v_gene: TRBV2; d_gene: -; j_gene: TRBJ1-2; CDR3nt: TGTGCCACCTCGACCAAAGGCTACACCTTC; CDR3aa: CATSTKGYTF
abundance: few; v_gene: TRBV7-9; d_gene: TRBD1; j_gene: TRBJ1-2; CDR3nt: TGTGCCAGCAGAATTACGACAGGGAAAGACTCGTATGGCTACACCTTC; CDR3aa: CASRITTGKDSYGYTF
abundance: -; v_gene: TRBV6-2/TRBV6-3; d_gene: TRBD1; j_gene: TRBJ1-2; CDR3nt: TGTGCCAGCAGTGAGTTTGCCAGGACAGGGCTCGATGGCTACACCTTC; CDR3aa: CASSEFARTGLDGYTF
abundance: -; v_gene: TRBV20-1; d_gene: -; j_gene: TRBJ1-4; CDR3nt: TGCAGTGCTAGATCGACAGCCTCAACTAATGAAAAACTGTTTTTT; CDR3aa: CSARSTASTNEKLFF
abundance: few; v_gene: TRBV7-9; d_gene: -; j_gene: TRBJ2-1; CDR3nt: TGTGCCAGCAGCTTAGTCTTTTTGGGGGGTGAGCAGTTCTTC; CDR3aa: CASSLVFLGGEQFF
abundance: once; v_gene: TRBV12-3/TRBV12-4; d_gene: TRBD2; j_gene: TRBJ2-3; CDR3nt: TGTGCCAGCAGCTACAATGGACTAGCAGGGATCACAGTTACGCAGTATTTT; CDR3aa: CASSYNGLAGITVTQYF
abundance: -; v_gene: TRBV11-2; d_gene: TRBD1; j_gene: TRBJ1-1; CDR3nt: TGTGCCAGCAGCTTAGATACAGGGGGCACTGAAGCTTTCTTT; CDR3aa: CASSLDTGGTEAFF
abundance: -; v_gene: TRBV5-4; d_gene: TRBD1; j_gene: TRBJ1-2; CDR3nt: TGTGCCAGCAGCTTGGACAGGGGGCACGTCTATGGCTACACCTTC; CDR3aa: CASSLDRGHVYGYTF
abundance: few; v_gene: TRBV27; d_gene: TRBD1; j_gene: TRBJ2-7; CDR3nt: TGTGCCAGCAGTTTTGTAGGACAGGGATCCGATGGTGATCACGAGCAGTACTTC; CDR3aa: CASSFVGQGSDGDHEQYF
abundance: -; v_gene: TRBV6-6; d_gene: TRBD1; j_gene: TRBJ1-5; CDR3nt: TGTGCCAGCAGTTACTATGACAGGGAGGATCGGCCCCAGCATTTT; CDR3aa: CASSYYDREDRPQHF
abundance: once; v_gene: TRBV6-5; d_gene: -; j_gene: TRBJ1-6; CDR3nt: TGTGCCAGCAGTTACGACAGCTATAATTCACCCCTCCACTTT; CDR3aa: CASSYDSYNSPLHF
abundance: -; v_gene: TRBV6-2/TRBV6-3; d_gene: -; j_gene: TRBJ2-1; CDR3nt: TGTGCCAGCAGTTACTCTACCGTTCGTCCCAAGAATGAGCAGTTCTTC; CDR3aa: CASSYSTVRPKNEQFF
abundance: many; v_gene: TRBV12-3/TRBV12-4; d_gene: -; j_gene: TRBJ2-2; CDR3nt: TGTGCCAGCAGTTTTAGTTTAGTGTCGGTGGAGGGTAGCACCGGGGAGCTGTTTTTT; CDR3aa: CASSFSLVSVEGSTGELFF
abundance: -; v_gene: TRBV5-4; d_gene: -; j_gene: TRBJ1-1; CDR3nt: TGTGCCAGCAGCTTGGAGGAGATGAACACTGAAGCTTTCTTT; CDR3aa: CASSLEEMNTEAFF
abundance: -; v_gene: TRBV27; d_gene: -; j_gene: TRBJ1-2; CDR3nt: TGTGCCAGCAGTACAACGGATTTCTATGGCTACACCTTC; CDR3aa: CASSTTDFYGYTF
abundance: -; v_gene: TRBV27; d_gene: -; j_gene: TRBJ2-1; CDR3nt: TGTGCCAGCAGTTCCCAACTGGGCTCCTACAATGAGCAGTTCTTC; CDR3aa: CASSSQLGSYNEQFF
abundance: -; v_gene: TRBV5-4; d_gene: TRBD1; j_gene: TRBJ2-2; CDR3nt: TGTGCCAGCAGCCCCGGGACAGGACGCGGGGAGCTGTTTTTT; CDR3aa: CASSPGTGRGELFF
abundance: few; v_gene: TRBV7-9; d_gene: -; j_gene: TRBJ2-1; CDR3nt: TGTGCCAGCAGCTTATCCGGGGGGCCAGACAATGAGCAGTTCTTC; CDR3aa: CASSLSGGPDNEQFF
abundance: -; v_gene: TRBV7-9; d_gene: -; j_gene: TRBJ1-1; CDR3nt: TGTGCCCCGGTAAGGGGGGCGAACACTGAAGCTTTCTTT; CDR3aa: CAPVRGANTEAFF
abundance: -; v_gene: TRBV9; d_gene: TRBD1; j_gene: TRBJ2-3; CDR3nt: TGTGCCAGCACCGGACAGGGGACAAGCACAGATACGCAGTATTTT; CDR3aa: CASTGQGTSTDTQYF